This is a list of T cell receptor beta chains from one sample in a study of cytomegalovirus exposure and HLA in healthy donors. Only in-frame clones appear in the TCRdb table, and some are missing; sequencing was by immunoSEQ multiplex PCR. The sample consists of 200,000 to 250,000 clones, roughly 81% of them appearing once. Specimen: PBMCs. The source of these receptors is a girl aged 2-10 years in good health and CMV-seronegative. Each CDR3 is given with its conserved first and last residue. Fields, in order: clone size, D gene, V gene, J gene, CDR3 protein, CDR3 DNA. The D gene is left open where the match is weak. Size is omitted from some rows. Given values are once, few, many or a class for expanded clones.

clone_size: -; d_call: -; v_call: TRBV30; j_call: TRBJ1-1; cdr3_aa: CAWSARGTSQAFF; cdr3_nt: TGTGCCTGGAGTGCCCGAGGGACATCCCAAGCTTTCTTT
clone_size: -; d_call: TRBD1; v_call: TRBV7-9; j_call: TRBJ2-7; cdr3_aa: CASSIRDRGPEQYF; cdr3_nt: TGTGCCAGCAGCATCCGGGACAGGGGGCCCGAGCAGTACTTC
clone_size: -; d_call: -; v_call: TRBV5-4; j_call: TRBJ2-1; cdr3_aa: CASSPQGKSYNEQFF; cdr3_nt: TGTGCCAGCAGCCCCCAGGGAAAATCCTACAATGAGCAGTTCTTC
clone_size: -; d_call: -; v_call: TRBV6-1; j_call: TRBJ2-7; cdr3_aa: CASSEEFDYEQYF; cdr3_nt: TGTGCCAGCAGTGAAGAATTCGACTACGAGCAGTACTTC
clone_size: -; d_call: -; v_call: TRBV19; j_call: TRBJ1-2; cdr3_aa: CASSTRQAVTYGYTF; cdr3_nt: TGTGCCAGTAGTACCCGACAGGCGGTAACCTATGGCTACACCTTC
clone_size: -; d_call: TRBD1; v_call: TRBV28; j_call: TRBJ1-6; cdr3_aa: CASIQGASPLHF; cdr3_nt: TGTGCCAGCATACAGGGGGCTTCACCCCTCCACTTT
clone_size: -; d_call: TRBD2; v_call: TRBV11-3; j_call: TRBJ2-1; cdr3_aa: CASSFSSGGNNEQFF; cdr3_nt: TGTGCCAGCAGCTTCTCTAGCGGGGGTAACAATGAGCAGTTCTTC
clone_size: -; d_call: TRBD1; v_call: TRBV25-1; j_call: TRBJ2-7; cdr3_aa: CATLGQGHYAQYF; cdr3_nt: TGTGCCACCTTGGGACAGGGTCACTACGCGCAGTACTTC
clone_size: -; d_call: TRBD2; v_call: TRBV5-1; j_call: TRBJ2-2; cdr3_aa: CASSSGLAGFYTGELFF; cdr3_nt: TGCGCCAGCAGCTCGGGACTAGCGGGGTTTTACACCGGGGAGCTGTTTTTT
clone_size: -; d_call: TRBD2; v_call: TRBV6-6; j_call: TRBJ2-3; cdr3_aa: CASSSVSGSTDTQYF; cdr3_nt: TGTGCCAGCAGTTCCGTTAGCGGGAGCACAGATACGCAGTATTTT
clone_size: -; d_call: -; v_call: TRBV7-2; j_call: TRBJ1-1; cdr3_aa: CASSLAGVNTEAFF; cdr3_nt: TGTGCCAGCAGCTTAGCGGGAGTGAACACTGAAGCTTTCTTT
clone_size: -; d_call: TRBD1; v_call: TRBV6-6; j_call: TRBJ2-7; cdr3_aa: CASSRPGQGEGYEQYF; cdr3_nt: TGTGCCAGCAGCCGACCGGGACAGGGGGAGGGCTACGAGCAGTACTTC
clone_size: -; d_call: -; v_call: TRBV30; j_call: TRBJ2-3; cdr3_aa: CAWKKQLRDTQYF; cdr3_nt: TGTGCCTGGAAGAAACAATTAAGAGATACGCAGTATTTT
clone_size: -; d_call: -; v_call: TRBV6-1; j_call: TRBJ1-2; cdr3_aa: CASRSSRDYGYTF; cdr3_nt: TGTGCCAGCAGATCAAGCCGCGACTATGGCTACACCTTC
clone_size: -; d_call: TRBD1; v_call: TRBV5-1; j_call: TRBJ2-5; cdr3_aa: CASSFGRGQGAGETQYF; cdr3_nt: TGCGCCAGCAGCTTCGGGAGGGGACAGGGGGCGGGAGAGACCCAGTACTTC
clone_size: once; d_call: TRBD1; v_call: TRBV4-1; j_call: TRBJ1-2; cdr3_aa: CASSQIEGQVYGYTF; cdr3_nt: TGCGCCAGCAGCCAGATAGAAGGACAGGTCTATGGCTACACCTTC
clone_size: -; d_call: TRBD2; v_call: TRBV19; j_call: TRBJ2-5; cdr3_aa: CASSILPTSGQETQYF; cdr3_nt: TGTGCCAGTAGTATCCTACCGACTAGCGGCCAAGAGACCCAGTACTTC
clone_size: -; d_call: TRBD2; v_call: TRBV2; j_call: TRBJ2-5; cdr3_aa: CAGGTSGRFVETQYF; cdr3_nt: TGTGCCGGAGGGACTAGCGGGAGATTTGTGGAGACCCAGTACTTC
clone_size: few; d_call: -; v_call: TRBV7-9; j_call: TRBJ2-1; cdr3_aa: CASSLAGGRNEQFF; cdr3_nt: TGTGCCAGCAGCTTAGCGGGGGGGCGGAATGAGCAGTTCTTC
clone_size: -; d_call: -; v_call: TRBV7-2; j_call: TRBJ1-1; cdr3_aa: CASSVEWGLEAFF; cdr3_nt: TGTGCCAGCAGCGTGGAGTGGGGCCTCGAAGCTTTCTTT
clone_size: -; d_call: TRBD1; v_call: TRBV30; j_call: TRBJ1-1; cdr3_aa: CAWGGQLNTEAFF; cdr3_nt: TGTGCCTGGGGGGGACAGTTGAACACTGAAGCTTTCTTT
clone_size: few; d_call: TRBD2; v_call: TRBV6-5; j_call: TRBJ2-7; cdr3_aa: CAASGRGEQYF; cdr3_nt: TGTGCCGCTAGCGGGAGAGGTGAGCAGTACTTC
clone_size: few; d_call: -; v_call: TRBV2; j_call: TRBJ1-1; cdr3_aa: CASSEMGPEAFF; cdr3_nt: TGTGCCAGCAGTGAAATGGGCCCTGAAGCTTTCTTT
clone_size: -; d_call: -; v_call: TRBV5-4; j_call: TRBJ2-2; cdr3_aa: CAVRNRVDTGELFF; cdr3_nt: TGTGCCGTCAGGAACAGGGTGGACACCGGGGAGCTGTTTTTT